This T cell receptor (beta chain) was obtained from a study of OX40 agonist ivuxolimab in advanced cancers. Study results and limitations: Low normalized T-cell clonal expansion also characterized some of the nonresponders. CD4+ and CD8+ T cells in blood underwent clonal expansion by week 6 at 0.1 to 3.0 mg/kg.

With V trimmed by 4 bases and J by 0 bases, 6 bases remained unmatched. The CDR3 has 15 residues. Germline V gene sequence: CDR1 SGHRS, CDR2 YFSETQ. Comments on this clone: Its antigen is still unknown.

Generated by immunoSEQ multiplex PCR, the TCRdb table keeps only in-frame clones and is missing some. Among tens of thousands of clones, about 90% were seen once, and the ten largest hold 13% to 15%. The material sequenced was CD4+ or CD8+ T cells sorted from blood, taken in a trial of the OX40 agonist ivuxolimab. The chain employs TRBV5-1 and TRBJ2-5; 7 positions agree with TRBD2. The receptor was isolated from an adult with an advanced solid tumor such as melanoma, head and neck, liver or kidney cancer. DNA for the CDR3: TGCGCCAGCAGCGACCGGGACTACAACCAAGAGACCCAGTACTTC. As protein: CASSDRDYNQETQYF.